Described below is a single T cell receptor (beta chain) sequence and its context. This entry is derived from a study of T cell responses to AZD1222 COVID-19 vaccine. Between the trimmed V and J ends, which lost 0 bases and 2 bases, there was a span of 6 bases. The CDR3 is made up of 14 amino acids. Germline CDR1 and CDR2: SGDLS and YYNGEE. Data came from immunoSEQ multiplex PCR; TCRdb stores just in-frame clones and leaves some out. The profile shows more than 75,000 clones, around 89% of them singletons. The material sequenced was peripheral blood, taken on day 0 of AZD1222 vaccination. The chain has TRBV9 and TRBJ1-5; no reliable D call. The clonotype comes from an adult in good health. CDR3 sequence (DNA): TGTGCCAGCAGCGTAGGAGGGCGCAATCAGCCCCAGCATTTT. Translation gives CASSVGGRNQPQHF.